Given below is one TCR beta chain in context. Antigen unknown. The donors (healthy individuals) were bone marrow donors. Use of 60 Vbeta and 13 Jbeta primers characterized the PCR. The table came from immunoSEQ multiplex PCR; TCRdb's copy has only in-frame clones and leaves some out. The table shows about 110,000 clones, with 60% to 80% occurring only once. There are 15 residues in the CDR3. The V segment lost 1 base and the J segment 5 bases; nucleotides outside the gene matches: 3. Germline V CDR1 and CDR2: SGHTA, FQGNSA. The sample comes from a study of cytomegalovirus exposure and HLA in healthy donors. Study findings and constraints: Of the V segments, some could not be distinguished, including TRBV6-2 and TRBV6-3, and were excluded. Serostatus for CMV was the only available immune exposure information.

Sequenced sample: PBMCs. This chain connects TRBV7-2 to TRBJ2-1; 9 positions match TRBD2. The sequence derives from a female donor in good health and CMV-seronegative. Here the CDR3 DNA reads TGTGCCAGCAGCTTAGGCGGGAGGGGAGACAATGAGCAGTTCTTC. This gives the protein CASSLGGRGDNEQFF.